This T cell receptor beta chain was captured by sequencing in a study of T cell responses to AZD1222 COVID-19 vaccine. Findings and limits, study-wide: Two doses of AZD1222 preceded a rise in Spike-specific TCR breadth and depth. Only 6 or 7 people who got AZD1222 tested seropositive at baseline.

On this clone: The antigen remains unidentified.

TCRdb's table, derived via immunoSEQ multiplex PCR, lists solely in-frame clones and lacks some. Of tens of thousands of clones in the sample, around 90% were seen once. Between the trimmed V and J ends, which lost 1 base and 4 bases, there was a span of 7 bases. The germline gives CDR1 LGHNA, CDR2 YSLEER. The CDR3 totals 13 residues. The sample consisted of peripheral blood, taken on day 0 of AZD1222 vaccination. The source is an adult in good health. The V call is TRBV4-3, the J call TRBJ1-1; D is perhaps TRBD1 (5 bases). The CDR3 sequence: CASSQGQGTEAFF. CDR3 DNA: TGCGCCAGCAGCCAAGGCCAGGGCACTGAAGCTTTCTTT.